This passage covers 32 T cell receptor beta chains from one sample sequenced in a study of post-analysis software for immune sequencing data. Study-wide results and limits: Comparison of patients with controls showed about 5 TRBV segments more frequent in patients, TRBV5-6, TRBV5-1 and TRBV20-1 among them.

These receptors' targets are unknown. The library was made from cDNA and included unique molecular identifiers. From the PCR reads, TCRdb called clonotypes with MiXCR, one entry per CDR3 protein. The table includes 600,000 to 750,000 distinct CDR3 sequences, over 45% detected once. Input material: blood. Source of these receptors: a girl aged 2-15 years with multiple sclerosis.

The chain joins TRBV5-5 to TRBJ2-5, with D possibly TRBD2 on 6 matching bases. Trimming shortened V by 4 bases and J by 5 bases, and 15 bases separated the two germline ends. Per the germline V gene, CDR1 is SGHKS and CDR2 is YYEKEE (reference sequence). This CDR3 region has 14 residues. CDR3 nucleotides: TGTGCCAGCAGCGAAGGACGGGGGAAGGAGACCCAGTACTTC. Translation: CASSEGRGKETQYF.

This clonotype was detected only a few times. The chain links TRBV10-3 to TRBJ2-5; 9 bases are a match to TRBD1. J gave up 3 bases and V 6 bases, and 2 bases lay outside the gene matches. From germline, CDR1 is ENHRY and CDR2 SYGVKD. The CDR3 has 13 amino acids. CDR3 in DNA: TGTGCCATCAGCCGGACAGGGGAAGAGACCCAGTACTTC. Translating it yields CAISRTGEETQYF.

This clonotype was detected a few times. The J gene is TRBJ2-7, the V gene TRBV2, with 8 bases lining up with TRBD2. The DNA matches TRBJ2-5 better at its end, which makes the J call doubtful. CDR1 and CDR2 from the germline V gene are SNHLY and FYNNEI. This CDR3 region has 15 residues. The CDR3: CASKRGSGSRETQYF. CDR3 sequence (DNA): TGTGCCAGCAAGAGAGGCAGCGGGAGTCGGGAGACCCAGTACTTC.

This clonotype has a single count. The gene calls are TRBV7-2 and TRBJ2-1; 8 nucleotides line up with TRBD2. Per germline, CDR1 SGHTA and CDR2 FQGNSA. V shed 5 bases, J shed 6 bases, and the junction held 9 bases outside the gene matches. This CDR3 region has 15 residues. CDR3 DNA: TGTGCCAGCAGCCCGAGCTGGCTAGCGGGCAATGAGCAGTTCTTC. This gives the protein CASSPSWLAGNEQFF. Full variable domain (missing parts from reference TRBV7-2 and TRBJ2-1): GAGVSQSPSNKVTEKGKDVELRCDPISGHTALYWYRQSLGQGLEFLIYFQGNSAPDKSGLPSDRFSAERTGGSVSTLTIQRTQQEDSAVYLCASSPSWLAGNEQFFGPGTRLTVL.

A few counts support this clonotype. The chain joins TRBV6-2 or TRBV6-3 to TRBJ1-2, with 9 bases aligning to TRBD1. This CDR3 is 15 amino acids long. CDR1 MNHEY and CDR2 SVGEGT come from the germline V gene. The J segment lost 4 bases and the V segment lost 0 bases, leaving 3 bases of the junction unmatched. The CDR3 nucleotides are TGTGCCAGCAGTTACTCCGGGACAGGGATCTATGGCTACACCTTC. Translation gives CASSYSGTGIYGYTF.

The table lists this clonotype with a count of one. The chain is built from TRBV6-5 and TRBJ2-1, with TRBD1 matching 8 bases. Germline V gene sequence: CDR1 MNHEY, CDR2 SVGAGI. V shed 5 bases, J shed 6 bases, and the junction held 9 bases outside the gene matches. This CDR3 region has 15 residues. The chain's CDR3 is CASSSDRGPSNEQFF. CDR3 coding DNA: TGTGCCAGCAGTAGTGACAGGGGCCCCTCCAATGAGCAGTTCTTC.

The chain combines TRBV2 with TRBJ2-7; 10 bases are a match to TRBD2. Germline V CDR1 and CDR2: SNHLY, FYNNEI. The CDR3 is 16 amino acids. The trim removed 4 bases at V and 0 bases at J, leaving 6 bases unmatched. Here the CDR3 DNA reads TGTGCCAGCAGTGTCACTAGCGGGGAGACCTCCTACGAGCAGTACTTC. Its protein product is CASSVTSGETSYEQYF.

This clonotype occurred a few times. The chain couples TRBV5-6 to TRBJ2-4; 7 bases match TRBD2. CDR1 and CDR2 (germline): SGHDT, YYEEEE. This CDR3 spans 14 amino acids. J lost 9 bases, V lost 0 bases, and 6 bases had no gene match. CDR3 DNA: TGTGCCAGCAGCTTGGTCCGGGAGGTGGGCATTCAGTACTTC. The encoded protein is CASSLVREVGIQYF.

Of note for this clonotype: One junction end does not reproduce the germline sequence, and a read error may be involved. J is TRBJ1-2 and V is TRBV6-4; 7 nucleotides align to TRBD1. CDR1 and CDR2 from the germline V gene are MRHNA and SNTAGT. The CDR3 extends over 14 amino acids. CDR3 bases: TGTGCCGGCAGGGCCACAGGGGTTGATTATGGCTACACCTTC. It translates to CAGRATGVDYGYTF.

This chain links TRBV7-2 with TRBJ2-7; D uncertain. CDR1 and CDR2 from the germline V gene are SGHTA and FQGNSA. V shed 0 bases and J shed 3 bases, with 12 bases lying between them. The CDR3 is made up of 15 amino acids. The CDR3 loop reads CASSLAGAADYEQYF. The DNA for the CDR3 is TGTGCCAGCAGCTTAGCCGGCGCGGCCGACTACGAGCAGTACTTC.

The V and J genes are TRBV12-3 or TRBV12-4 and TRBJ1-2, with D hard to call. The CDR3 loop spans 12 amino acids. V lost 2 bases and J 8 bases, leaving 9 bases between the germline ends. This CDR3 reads CASSLRAEGYTF. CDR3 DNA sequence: TGTGCCAGCAGTTTAAGGGCGGAGGGCTACACCTTC.

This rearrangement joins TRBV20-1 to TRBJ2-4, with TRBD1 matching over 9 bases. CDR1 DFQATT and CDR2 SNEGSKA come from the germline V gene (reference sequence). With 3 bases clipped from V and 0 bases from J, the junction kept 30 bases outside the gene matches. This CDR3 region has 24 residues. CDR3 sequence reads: CSARSLGRTGAPDKRGLAKNIQYF. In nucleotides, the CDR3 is TGCAGTGCTAGGTCTCTGGGGAGGACAGGGGCTCCCGATAAACGGGGCTTAGCCAAAAACATTCAGTACTTC.

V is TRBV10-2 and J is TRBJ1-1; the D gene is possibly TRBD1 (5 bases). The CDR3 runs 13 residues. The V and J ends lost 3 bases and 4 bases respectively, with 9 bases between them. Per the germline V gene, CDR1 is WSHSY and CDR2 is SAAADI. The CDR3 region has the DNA TGCGCCAGCAGTGATACTAGGGGCACTGAAGCTTTCTTT. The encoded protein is CASSDTRGTEAFF.

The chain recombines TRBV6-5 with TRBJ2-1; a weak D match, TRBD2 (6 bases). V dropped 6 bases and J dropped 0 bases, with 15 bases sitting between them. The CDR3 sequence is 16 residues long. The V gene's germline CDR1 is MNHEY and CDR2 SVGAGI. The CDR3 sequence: CASSRDSRSSYNEQFF. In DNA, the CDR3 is TGTGCCAGCAGCCGGGACTCACGAAGCTCCTACAATGAGCAGTTCTTC.

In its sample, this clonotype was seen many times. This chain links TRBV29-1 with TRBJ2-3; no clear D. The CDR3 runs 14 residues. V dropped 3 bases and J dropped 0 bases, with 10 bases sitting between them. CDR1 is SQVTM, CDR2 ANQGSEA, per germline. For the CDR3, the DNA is TGCAGCGTTGATGCTTCTCCTAGCACAGATACGCAGTATTTT. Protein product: CSVDASPSTDTQYF.

The CDR3 here is CSVGSGALKHEQYF. The DNA for the CDR3 is TGCAGCGTTGGTTCGGGGGCCCTTAAGCACGAGCAGTACTTC. V usage is TRBV29-1 and J usage is TRBJ2-7, with D possibly called TRBD1 or TRBD2 (6 bases each). The germline gives CDR1 SQVTM, CDR2 ANQGSEA. The CDR3 runs to 14 residues. The V gene lost 4 bases and the J gene lost 5 bases, with 18 bases spanning the gap.

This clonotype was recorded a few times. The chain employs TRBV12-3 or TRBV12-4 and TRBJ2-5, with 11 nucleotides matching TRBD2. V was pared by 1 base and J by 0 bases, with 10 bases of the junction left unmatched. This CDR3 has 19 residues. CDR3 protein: CASSLGGTSGPPNQETQYF. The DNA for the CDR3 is TGTGCCAGCAGTTTAGGAGGGACTAGCGGCCCCCCGAACCAAGAGACCCAGTACTTC.

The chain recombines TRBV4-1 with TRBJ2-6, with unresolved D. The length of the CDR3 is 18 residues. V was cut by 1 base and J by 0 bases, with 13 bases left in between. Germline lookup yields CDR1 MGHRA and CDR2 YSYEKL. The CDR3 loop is CASSQARTASSGANVLTF. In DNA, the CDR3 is TGCGCCAGCAGCCAAGCTAGAACCGCCAGCTCTGGGGCCAACGTCCTGACTTTC.

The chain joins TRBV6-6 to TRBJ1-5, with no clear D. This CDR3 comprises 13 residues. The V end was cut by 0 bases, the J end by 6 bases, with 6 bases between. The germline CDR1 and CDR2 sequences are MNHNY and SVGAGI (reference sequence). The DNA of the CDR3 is TGTGCCAGCAGTTACTCGTGGACTCAGCCCCAGCATTTT. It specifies CASSYSWTQPQHF.

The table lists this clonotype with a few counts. CDR3 protein: CASSLLDSPLHF. CDR3 nucleotides: TGTGCCAGCAGCTTACTAGATTCACCCCTCCACTTT. V usage is TRBV7-9 and J usage is TRBJ1-6; D not certain. The CDR3 length is 12 residues. Germline V gene data show CDR1 as SEHNR and CDR2 as FQNEAQ (reference sequence). V was shortened by 2 bases and J by 8 bases, with 4 bases between the two germline ends.

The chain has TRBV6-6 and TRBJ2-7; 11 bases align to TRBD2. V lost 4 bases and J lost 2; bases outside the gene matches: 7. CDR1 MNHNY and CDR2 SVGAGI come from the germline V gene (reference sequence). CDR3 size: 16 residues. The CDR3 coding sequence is TGTGCCAGCAGTTCCTTACTAGCGGGAGTCACCTACGAGCAGTACTTC. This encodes CASSSLLAGVTYEQYF.

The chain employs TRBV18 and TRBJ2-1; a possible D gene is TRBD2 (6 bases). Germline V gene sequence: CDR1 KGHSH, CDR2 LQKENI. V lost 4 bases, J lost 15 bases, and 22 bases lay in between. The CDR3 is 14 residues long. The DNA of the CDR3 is TGTGCCAGCTCACTGGGGGACTTCAACCCGTCGATGTTCTTC. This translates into CASSLGDFNPSMFF.

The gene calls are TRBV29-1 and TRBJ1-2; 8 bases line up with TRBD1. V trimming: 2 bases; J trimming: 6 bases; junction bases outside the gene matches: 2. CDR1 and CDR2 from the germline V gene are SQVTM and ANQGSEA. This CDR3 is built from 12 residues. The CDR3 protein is CSVENRGDGYTF. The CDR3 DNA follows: TGCAGCGTTGAAAACAGGGGGGATGGCTACACCTTC.

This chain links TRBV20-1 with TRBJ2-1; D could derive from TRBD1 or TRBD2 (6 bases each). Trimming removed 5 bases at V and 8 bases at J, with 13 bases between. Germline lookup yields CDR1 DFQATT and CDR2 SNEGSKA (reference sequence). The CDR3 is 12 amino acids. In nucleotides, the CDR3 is TGCAGTGCTTATCTGGGGGGCGATGAGCAGTTCTTC. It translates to CSAYLGGDEQFF.

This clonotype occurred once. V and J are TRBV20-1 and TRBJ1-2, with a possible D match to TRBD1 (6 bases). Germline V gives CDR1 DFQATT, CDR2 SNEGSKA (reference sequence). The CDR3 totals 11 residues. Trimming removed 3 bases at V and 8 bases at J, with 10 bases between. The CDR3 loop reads CSASTDRGYTF. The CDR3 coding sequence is TGCAGTGCTAGTACGGACAGAGGCTACACCTTC.

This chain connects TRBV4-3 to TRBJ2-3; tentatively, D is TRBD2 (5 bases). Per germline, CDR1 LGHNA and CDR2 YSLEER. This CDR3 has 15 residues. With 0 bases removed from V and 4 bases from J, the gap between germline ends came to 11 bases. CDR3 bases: TGCGCCAGCAGCCAAGAATCTAGCAGCTCAGATACGCAGTATTTT. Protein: CASSQESSSSDTQYF.

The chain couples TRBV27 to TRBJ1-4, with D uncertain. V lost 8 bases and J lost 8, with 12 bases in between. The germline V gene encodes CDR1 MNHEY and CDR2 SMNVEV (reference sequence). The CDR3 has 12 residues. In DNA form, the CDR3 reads TGTGCCAGCCGTAGCAATGACGAAAAACTGTTTTTT. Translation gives CASRSNDEKLFF.

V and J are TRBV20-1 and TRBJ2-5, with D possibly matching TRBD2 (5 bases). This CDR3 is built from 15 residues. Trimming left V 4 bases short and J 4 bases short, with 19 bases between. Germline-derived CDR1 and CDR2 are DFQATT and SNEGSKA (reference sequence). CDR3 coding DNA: TGCAGTGCTACTCCCCCGGCCGGGAAAAGAGAGACCCAGTACTTC. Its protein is CSATPPAGKRETQYF.

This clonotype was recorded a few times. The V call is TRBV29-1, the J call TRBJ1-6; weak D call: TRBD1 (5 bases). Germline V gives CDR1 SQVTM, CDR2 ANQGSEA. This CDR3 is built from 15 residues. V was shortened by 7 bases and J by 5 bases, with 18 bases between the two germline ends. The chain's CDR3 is CSEMIGAFNNSPLHF. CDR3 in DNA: TGCAGCGAAATGATCGGGGCGTTCAATAATTCACCCCTCCACTTT.

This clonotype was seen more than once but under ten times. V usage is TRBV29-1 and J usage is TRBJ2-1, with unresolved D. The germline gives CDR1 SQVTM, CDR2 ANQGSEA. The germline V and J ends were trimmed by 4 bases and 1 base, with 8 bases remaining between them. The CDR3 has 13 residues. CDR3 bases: TGCAGCGTTGTTTTTGCGTCCTACAATGAGCAGTTCTTC. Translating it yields CSVVFASYNEQFF.

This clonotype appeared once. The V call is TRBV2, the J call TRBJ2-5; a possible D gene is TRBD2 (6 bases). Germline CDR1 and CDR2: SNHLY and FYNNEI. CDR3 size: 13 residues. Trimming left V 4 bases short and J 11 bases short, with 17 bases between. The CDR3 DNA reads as TGTGCCAGCAGTGGAACAGAGGAGGGAGAGCAGTACTTC. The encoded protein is CASSGTEEGEQYF.

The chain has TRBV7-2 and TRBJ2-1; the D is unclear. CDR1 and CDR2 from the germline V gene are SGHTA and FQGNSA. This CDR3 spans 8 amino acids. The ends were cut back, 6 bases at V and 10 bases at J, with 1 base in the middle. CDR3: CASREQFF. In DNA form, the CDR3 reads TGTGCCAGCAGAGAGCAGTTCTTC.